The clone carrying this T cell receptor (beta chain) was seen repeatedly, ten times or more. Its antigen is undetermined. These data come from a study of T-cell reconstitution after alpha-beta-depleted transplantation in children. Unique molecular identifiers tagged the TCRbeta library. TCRdb re-analysed the PCR reads in MiXCR, keeping a single row per CDR3 protein. The profile shows more than 100,000 distinct CDR3 sequences, under 25% of them singletons. V lost 8 bases to trimming and J lost 6 bases; unmatched junction nucleotides: 15. This CDR3 comprises 15 residues. Germline V gene sequence: CDR1 SGHVS, CDR2 FQNEAQ. Study-wide results and limits: In some patients, recipient T cells and intrathymic progenitors surviving conditioning explained high day-60 diversity. T-cell counts and diversity at one year following transplant were attributed mainly to newly produced T cells. Several hundred expanded graft clones reportedly were the source of alpha-beta T cells about two months after transplant.

This chain links TRBV7-8 with TRBJ2-7, with 8 bases identical to TRBD1. The specimen was PBMCs, mostly from graft donor cells, collected 180 days after TCRalphabeta/CD19-depleted stem cell transplant. The TCR sequence derives from a male patient between 2 and 15 years old who had a stem cell transplant for chronic granulomatous disease, so the T cells may come from the graft donor. The CDR3 nucleotides are TGTGCCAGCGCCTTAGACCGGGACAGGACTTTCGAGCAGTACTTC. The encoded protein is CASALDRDRTFEQYF.